Following are 20 T cell receptor beta chains from one sample sequenced in a study of CD8 T cells in ankylosing spondylitis. TCRdb passed the 5' RACE reads through MiXCR, listing each CDR3 protein once. Here the sample spans about 160,000 distinct CDR3 sequences, around 8.9% being singletons. Sequenced material: blood, either unsorted or a sorted T cell fraction (not recorded which). Receptors originate from a female donor with ankylosing spondylitis or in good health (not recorded which).

About this clonotype: At one of its ends the junction is not consistent with the germline gene, which may arise from a read error. This sequence joins TRBV5-5 and TRBJ2-7; possibly TRBD1 or TRBD2 for D (5 bases each). This CDR3 has 13 amino acids. CDR1 SGHKS and CDR2 YYEKEE come from the germline V gene (reference sequence). CDR3 sequence reads: CAISSGTPYEQYF. The CDR3 region has the DNA TGTGCCATCAGCTCAGGGACGCCCTACGAGCAGTACTTC.

This chain links TRBV7-6 with TRBJ2-7; D gene unclear. Germline V gene data show CDR1 as SGHVS and CDR2 as FNYEAQ. V gave up 4 bases and J gave up 5 bases, with 18 bases separating them. The CDR3 is made up of 15 amino acids. This chain's CDR3 is CASSSVSAFADEQYF. The CDR3 DNA reads as TGTGCCAGCAGCTCCGTATCAGCGTTTGCCGACGAGCAGTACTTC.

Many counts were recorded for this clonotype. The chain has TRBV9 and TRBJ2-1; TRBD2 aligns across 7 bases. J lost 8 bases, V lost 4 bases, and 9 bases had no gene match. The CDR3 is made up of 14 amino acids. Germline V CDR1 and CDR2: SGDLS, YYNGEE. This CDR3 reads CASSPIGGSHEQFF. CDR3 coding DNA: TGTGCCAGCAGCCCAATCGGCGGGAGCCATGAGCAGTTCTTC.

This clonotype was recorded a few times. The chain is built from TRBV11-2 and TRBJ2-1; perhaps TRBD2 as D (5 bases). This CDR3 contains 15 residues. Per the germline V gene, CDR1 is SGHAT and CDR2 is FQNNGV. V was pared by 0 bases and J by 5 bases, with 11 bases between. The CDR3 sequence: CASSLELDDNNEQFF. CDR3 in DNA: TGTGCCAGCAGCTTAGAACTAGACGACAACAATGAGCAGTTCTTC.

This rearrangement joins TRBV28 to TRBJ1-2, with D unresolved. Germline CDR1 reads MDHEN; CDR2 reads SYDVKM. V was trimmed by 3 bases and J by 4 bases, leaving 12 bases between them. The CDR3 totals 14 residues. In nucleotides, the CDR3 is TGTGCCAGCAGTTTTCGGGGTTTCGGCTATGGCTACACCTTC. It translates to CASSFRGFGYGYTF.

The V gene is TRBV3-1, the J gene TRBJ2-3; TRBD2 matches 10 bases. CDR1 and CDR2 from the germline V gene are LGHDT and YNNKEL (reference sequence). The V gene end was trimmed by 0 bases and the J gene end by 4 bases; junction bases not matched to a gene: 10. This CDR3 contains 18 residues. In DNA, the CDR3 is TGTGCCAGCAGCCAAGAGGCTCCTAGCGGGAGTTCTGCAGATACGCAGTATTTT. This codes for CASSQEAPSGSSADTQYF.

CDR3 region: CASSLETQYF. The DNA of the CDR3 is TGTGCCAGCAGCTTAGAGACCCAGTACTTC. V usage is TRBV11-2 and J usage is TRBJ2-5; D is unresolved. Germline loops: CDR1 SGHAT, CDR2 FQNNGV. The V and J ends lost 0 bases and 7 bases respectively, with 0 bases between them. The CDR3 is 10 amino acids.

This clonotype occurred many times. This chain links TRBV28 with TRBJ2-7; 7 nucleotides line up with TRBD2. Germline V gene lookup returns CDR1 MDHEN and CDR2 SYDVKM. V lost 6 bases to trimming and J lost 0 bases; unmatched junction nucleotides: 5. This CDR3 has 14 residues. The CDR3 sequence: CASRSGTSSYEQYF. CDR3 nucleotide sequence: TGTGCCAGCAGGAGCGGGACGAGCTCCTACGAGCAGTACTTC.

The table lists this clonotype with many counts. CDR3 residues: CSVDGAGSSSYNEQFF. DNA for the CDR3: TGCAGCGTTGACGGGGCAGGTTCTAGCTCCTACAATGAGCAGTTCTTC. The chain combines TRBV29-1 with TRBJ2-1, with D perhaps assigned TRBD1 or TRBD2 (5 bases each). Looked up from germline, CDR1 is SQVTM and CDR2 is ANQGSEA. Trimming stripped 3 bases from V and 0 bases from J, with 15 bases between. This CDR3 has 16 residues.

This clonotype showed up many times. The chain employs TRBV7-9 and TRBJ2-1; perhaps D is TRBD1 or TRBD2 (5 bases each). V was clipped by 3 bases and J by 0 bases, with 12 bases between them. Germline V gene lookup returns CDR1 SEHNR and CDR2 FQNEAQ (reference sequence). This CDR3 is built from 16 residues. CDR3 residues: CASSLWDASSYNEQFF. DNA of the CDR3: TGTGCCAGCAGCTTGTGGGACGCGAGCTCCTACAATGAGCAGTTCTTC.

This clonotype was detected many times. The chain carries TRBV7-6 and TRBJ1-1; TRBD1 aligns across 8 bases. Germline V gives CDR1 SGHVS, CDR2 FNYEAQ. This CDR3 has 17 residues. The V and J ends lost 1 base and 1 base, in that order; junction bases with no gene match: 8. The CDR3 region has the DNA TGTGCCAGCAGCTTAGAAGGGACAGGCTATCAGAACACTGAAGCTTTCTTT. Translating gives CASSLEGTGYQNTEAFF. The full variable domain, completed using reference TRBV7-6 and TRBJ1-1, is GAGVSQSPRYKVTKRGQDVALRCDPISGHVSLYWYRQALGQGPEFLTYFNYEAQQDKSGLPNDRFSAERPEGSISTLTIQRTEQRDSAMYRCASSLEGTGYQNTEAFFGQGTRLTVV.

The chain links TRBV20-1 to TRBJ1-1; D gene ambiguous. The CDR3 runs 13 residues. Looked up from germline, CDR1 is DFQATT and CDR2 is SNEGSKA (reference sequence). Trimming pared 0 bases from V and 2 bases from J, leaving 7 bases between. The CDR3 sequence is CSARDVKNTEAFF. The CDR3 coding sequence is TGCAGTGCTAGAGATGTGAAAAACACTGAAGCTTTCTTT.

This clonotype was seen only a few times. For the CDR3, the DNA is TGTGCCAGTGGTTTCCGGACAGGGATTGCCGGGGAGCTGTTTTTT. Translation: CASGFRTGIAGELFF. The rearrangement uses TRBV6-2 or TRBV6-3 and TRBJ2-2; TRBD1 agrees at 8 bases. This CDR3 is 15 amino acids long. With V trimmed by 9 bases and J by 6 bases, 12 bases remained unmatched. Germline loops: CDR1 MNHEY, CDR2 SVGEGT.

In its sample, this clonotype was seen a few times. This chain links TRBV29-1 with TRBJ2-2; a possible D gene is TRBD2 (6 bases). The germline V gene has CDR1 SQVTM and CDR2 ANQGSEA. V lost 6 bases to trimming and J lost 3 bases, with 11 bases between them. The CDR3 extends over 13 amino acids. The CDR3 DNA follows: TGCAGCGTGGGGAGGATCTACACCGGGGAGCTGTTTTTT. Encoded protein: CSVGRIYTGELFF.

This clonotype was seen a few times. V is TRBV27 and J is TRBJ2-1; 8 nucleotides match TRBD2. Per germline, CDR1 MNHEY and CDR2 SMNVEV (reference sequence). The CDR3 loop spans 16 amino acids. V trimming: 4 bases; J trimming: 3 bases; junction bases outside the gene matches: 8. CDR3 sequence reads: CASSSEAGVDYNEQFF. The CDR3 DNA reads as TGTGCCAGCAGTTCCGAAGCGGGAGTAGACTACAATGAGCAGTTCTTC.

This clonotype showed up just a few times. The J gene is TRBJ1-2, the V gene TRBV5-1; TRBD1 is a possible D gene (5 bases). The CDR3 runs 15 residues. V was trimmed by 0 bases and J by 7 bases, leaving 16 bases between them. Germline-derived CDR1 and CDR2 are SGHRS and YFSETQ. The CDR3 sequence: CASSLAGWGEGGYTF. Written as DNA, the CDR3 is TGCGCCAGCAGCTTGGCCGGGTGGGGCGAAGGTGGCTACACCTTC.

This chain joins TRBV24-1 and TRBJ1-6, with a tentative D call TRBD1 (6 bases). The V end was cut by 2 bases, the J end by 7 bases, with 11 bases between. CDR3 length: 15 amino acids. In germline, CDR1 is KGHDR, CDR2 SFDVKD. CDR3 in DNA: TGTGCCACCAGTGATTCCTCGACAGGAAATTCACCCCTCCACTTT. This translates into CATSDSSTGNSPLHF.

This clonotype was seen more than once but under ten times. The chain links TRBV27 to TRBJ1-2; TRBD1 matches 11 bases. Trimming at V came to 7 bases and at J to 7 bases, leaving 11 bases not matched to a gene. Germline loops: CDR1 MNHEY, CDR2 SMNVEV (reference sequence). This CDR3 has 15 residues. CDR3 in DNA: TGTGCCAGCACCCTAAGGACAGGGGGCAATGGTGGCTACACCTTC. The encoded protein is CASTLRTGGNGGYTF.

This clonotype was seen only a few times. The chain has TRBV7-2 and TRBJ2-7; the D is unclear. This CDR3 region has 14 residues. The V and J ends lost 4 bases and 5 bases respectively, with 15 bases between them. The germline CDR1 and CDR2 sequences are SGHTA and FQGNSA. CDR3 in amino acids: CASSSQVAPDEQYF. CDR3 bases: TGTGCCAGCAGCTCCCAAGTTGCCCCCGACGAGCAGTACTTC.

This clonotype showed up just a few times. The rearrangement joins TRBV19 to TRBJ2-1; 11 bases agree with TRBD2. V lost 6 bases to trimming and J lost 3 bases; unmatched junction nucleotides: 7. CDR3 length equals 16 residues. CDR1 and CDR2 from the germline V gene are LNHDA and SQIVND (reference sequence). CDR3 loop: CASSPPSGRLYNEQFF. As DNA, the CDR3 is TGTGCCAGTAGCCCACCTAGCGGGAGGCTCTACAATGAGCAGTTCTTC.